This T cell receptor beta chain was identified during a study of T cell changes during pregnancy in multiple sclerosis. This table comes from immunoSEQ multiplex PCR, and its TCRdb copy is limited to in-frame clones, with some not included. The table lists about 20,000 clones, 88% of them singletons. This sequence was found in a female donor in good health, enrolled as a control in a pregnancy study. Sequencing was performed on CD8+ T cells from peripheral blood mononuclear cells, taken in the third trimester of pregnancy.

This chain's CDR3 is CASSYPYNEQFF. The CDR3 DNA sequence: TGTGCCAGCAGTTACCCGTACAATGAGCAGTTCTTC. This chain joins TRBV6-6 and TRBJ2-1; D is undetermined. This CDR3 comprises 12 residues. Germline V CDR1 and CDR2: MNHNY, SVGAGI (reference sequence). V was pared by 2 bases and J by 4 bases, with 3 bases between.